This record looks at one T cell receptor beta chain sequence and its context. The antigen remains unidentified. The CDR3 contains 14 residues. Germline CDR1 is SNHLY and CDR2 is FYNNEI. Trimming cost V 4 bases and J 7 bases, with 13 bases left between them. Following RNA extraction, reverse transcription yielded cDNA that acted as the sequencing template. The data were produced by immunoSEQ multiplex PCR, yet TCRdb's version contains in-frame clones alone and is incomplete. This table holds about 290,000 clones, roughly 60% found once. These data originate in a study of CD8+ T cells in alopecia areata. Across the study: Treated patients were given oral tofacitinib, which was dosed at 5 to 10 mg twice daily. General observations from the study: Tofacitinib significantly lowered scalp clonality and expanded CD8+ clones among the top 100. Whether baseline CD8+ expansion is linked to response remains uncertain, given a single nonresponder. Lesional tissue from the scalp (especially in alopecia totalis/universalis) showed higher clonality than normal scalp.

Documented treatment: oral pan-JAK inhibitor, 5-10 mg twice daily. The rearrangement links TRBV2 to TRBJ1-4; unclear D gene. The sequencing here drew on CD4+ T cells sorted from blood, taken at week 24, from a patient treated with tofacitinib. The clonotype was recovered from a human donor with alopecia areata. The DNA of the CDR3 is TGTGCCAGCAGTGCTGGTCGTTTGCCTGAAAAACTGTTTTTT. It is translated as CASSAGRLPEKLFF.